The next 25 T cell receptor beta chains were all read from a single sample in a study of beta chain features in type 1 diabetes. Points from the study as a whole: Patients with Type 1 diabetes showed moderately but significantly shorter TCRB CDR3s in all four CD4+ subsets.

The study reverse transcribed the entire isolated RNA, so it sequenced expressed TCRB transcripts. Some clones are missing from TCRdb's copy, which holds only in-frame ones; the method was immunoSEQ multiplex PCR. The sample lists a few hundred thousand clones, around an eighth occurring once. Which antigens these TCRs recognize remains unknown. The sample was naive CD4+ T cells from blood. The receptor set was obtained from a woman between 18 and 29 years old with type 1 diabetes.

CDR3 sequence: CASSLNSGGTWGELFF. In DNA form, the CDR3 reads TGTGCCAGCAGCCTCAACAGCGGGGGCACCTGGGGGGAGCTGTTTTTT. V is TRBV9 and J is TRBJ2-2, with 8 bases lining up with TRBD2. V shed 4 bases, J shed 8 bases, and the junction held 13 bases outside the gene matches. This CDR3 has 16 amino acids. Germline loops: CDR1 SGDLS, CDR2 YYNGEE.

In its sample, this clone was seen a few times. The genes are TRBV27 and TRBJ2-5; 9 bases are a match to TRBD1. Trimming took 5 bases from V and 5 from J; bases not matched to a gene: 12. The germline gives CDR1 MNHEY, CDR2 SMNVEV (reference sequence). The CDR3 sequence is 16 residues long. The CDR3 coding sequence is TGTGCCAGCAGTCCGGGGACAGGGAGATCGTTGGAGACCCAGTACTTC. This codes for CASSPGTGRSLETQYF.

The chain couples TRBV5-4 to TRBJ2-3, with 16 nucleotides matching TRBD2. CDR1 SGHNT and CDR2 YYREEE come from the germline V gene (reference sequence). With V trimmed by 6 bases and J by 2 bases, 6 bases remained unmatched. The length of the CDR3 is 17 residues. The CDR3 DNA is TGTGCCAGCACATCTGGGACTAGCGGGAGGGTCACAGATACGCAGTATTTT. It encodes CASTSGTSGRVTDTQYF.

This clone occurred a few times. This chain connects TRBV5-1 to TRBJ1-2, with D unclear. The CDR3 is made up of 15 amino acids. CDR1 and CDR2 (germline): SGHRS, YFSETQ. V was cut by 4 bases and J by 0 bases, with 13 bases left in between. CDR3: CASSPYKTTNYGYTF. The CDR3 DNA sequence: TGCGCCAGCAGCCCTTACAAGACTACTAACTATGGCTACACCTTC.

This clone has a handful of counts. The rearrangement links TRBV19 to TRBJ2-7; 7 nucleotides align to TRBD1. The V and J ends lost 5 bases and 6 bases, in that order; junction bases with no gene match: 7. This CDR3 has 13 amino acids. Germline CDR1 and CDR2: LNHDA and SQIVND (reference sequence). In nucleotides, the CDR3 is TGTGCCAGTAGTTTTTCACGGGACAGCGAGCAGTACTTC. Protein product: CASSFSRDSEQYF.

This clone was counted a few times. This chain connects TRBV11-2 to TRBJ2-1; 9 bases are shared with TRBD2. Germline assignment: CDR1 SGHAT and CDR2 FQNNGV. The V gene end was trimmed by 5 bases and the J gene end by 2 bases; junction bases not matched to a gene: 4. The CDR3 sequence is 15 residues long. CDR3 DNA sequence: TGTGCCAGCAGCCCGCTAGCGGGACCCTACAATGAGCAGTTCTTC. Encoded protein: CASSPLAGPYNEQFF.

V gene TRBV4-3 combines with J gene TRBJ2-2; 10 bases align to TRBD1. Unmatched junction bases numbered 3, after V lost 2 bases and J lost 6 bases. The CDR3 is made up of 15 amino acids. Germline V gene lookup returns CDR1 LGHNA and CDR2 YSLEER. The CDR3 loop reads CASSQRQGAAGELFF. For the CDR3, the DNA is TGCGCCAGCAGCCAACGACAGGGGGCAGCCGGGGAGCTGTTTTTT.

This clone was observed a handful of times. The CDR3 region has the DNA TGCGCCAGCAGCCTCGAGCGAGGGACAGCCGACATGAACACTGAAGCTTTCTTT. Protein sequence: CASSLERGTADMNTEAFF. The V and J genes are TRBV4-3 and TRBJ1-1; 7 bases map to TRBD1. V lost 4 bases to trimming and J lost 0 bases; unmatched junction nucleotides: 14. Germline V gene sequence: CDR1 LGHNA, CDR2 YSLEER. There are 18 residues in the CDR3.

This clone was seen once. Here the CDR3 DNA reads TGTGCCAGCAGCCTGACCCTTAAGGGGGAAAAACTGTTTTTT. The encoded protein is CASSLTLKGEKLFF. This chain uses TRBV28 with TRBJ1-4; weak D call: TRBD1 (5 bases). The CDR3 contains 14 residues. Germline V lookup: CDR1 MDHEN, CDR2 SYDVKM. V was trimmed by 6 bases and J by 8 bases, leaving 16 bases between them.

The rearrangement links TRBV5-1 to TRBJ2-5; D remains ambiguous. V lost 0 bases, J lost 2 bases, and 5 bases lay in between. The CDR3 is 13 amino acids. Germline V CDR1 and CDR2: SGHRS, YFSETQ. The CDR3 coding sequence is TGCGCCAGCAGCTTGGTTCCGCAAGAGACCCAGTACTTC. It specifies CASSLVPQETQYF.

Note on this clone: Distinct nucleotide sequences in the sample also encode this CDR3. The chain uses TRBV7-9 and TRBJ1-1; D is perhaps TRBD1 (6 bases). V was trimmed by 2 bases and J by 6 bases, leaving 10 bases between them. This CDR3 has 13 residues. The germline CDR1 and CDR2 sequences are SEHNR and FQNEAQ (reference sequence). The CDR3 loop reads CASSLLQGAEAFF. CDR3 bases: TGTGCCAGCAGCTTACTACAGGGCGCTGAAGCTTTCTTT.

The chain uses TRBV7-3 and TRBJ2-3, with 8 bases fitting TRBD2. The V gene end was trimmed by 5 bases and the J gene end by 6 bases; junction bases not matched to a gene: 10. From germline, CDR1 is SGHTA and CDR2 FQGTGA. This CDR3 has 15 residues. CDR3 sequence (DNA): TGTGCCAGCAGCAAGACCGGGACTAGGGGTGATACGCAGTATTTT. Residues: CASSKTGTRGDTQYF.

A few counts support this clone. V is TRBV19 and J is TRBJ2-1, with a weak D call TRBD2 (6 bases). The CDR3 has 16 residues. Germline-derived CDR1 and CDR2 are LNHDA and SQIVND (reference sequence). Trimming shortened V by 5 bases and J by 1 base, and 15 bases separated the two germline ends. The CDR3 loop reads CASSAIGSRSYNEQFF. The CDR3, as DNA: TGTGCCAGTAGTGCCATCGGGAGTAGGTCCTACAATGAGCAGTTCTTC.

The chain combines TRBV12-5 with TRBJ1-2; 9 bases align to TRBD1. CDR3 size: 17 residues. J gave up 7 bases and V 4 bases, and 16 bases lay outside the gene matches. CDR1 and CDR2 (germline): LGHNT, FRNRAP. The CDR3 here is CASGSGTGSDTHSGYTF. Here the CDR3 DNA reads TGTGCTAGTGGTTCGGGGACAGGGAGTGACACCCACTCTGGCTACACCTTC.

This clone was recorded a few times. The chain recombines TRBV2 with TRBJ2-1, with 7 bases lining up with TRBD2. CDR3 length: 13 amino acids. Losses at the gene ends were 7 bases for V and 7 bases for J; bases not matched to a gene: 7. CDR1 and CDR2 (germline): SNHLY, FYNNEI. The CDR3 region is CASKTSVPNEQFF. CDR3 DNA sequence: TGTGCCAGCAAAACTAGCGTTCCAAATGAGCAGTTCTTC.

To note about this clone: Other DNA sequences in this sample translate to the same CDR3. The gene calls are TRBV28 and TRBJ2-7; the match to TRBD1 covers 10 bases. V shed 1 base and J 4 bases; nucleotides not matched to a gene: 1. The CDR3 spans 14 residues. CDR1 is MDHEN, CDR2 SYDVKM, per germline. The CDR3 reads CASSLSGQGYEQYF. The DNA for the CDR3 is TGTGCCAGCAGTTTATCGGGACAGGGGTACGAGCAGTACTTC.

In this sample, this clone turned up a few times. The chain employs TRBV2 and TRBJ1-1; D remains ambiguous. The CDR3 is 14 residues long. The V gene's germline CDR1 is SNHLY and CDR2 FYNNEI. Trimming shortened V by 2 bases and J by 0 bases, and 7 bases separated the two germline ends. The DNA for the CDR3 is TGTGCCAGCAGTGAAAGGAGAATGAACACTGAAGCTTTCTTT. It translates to CASSERRMNTEAFF.

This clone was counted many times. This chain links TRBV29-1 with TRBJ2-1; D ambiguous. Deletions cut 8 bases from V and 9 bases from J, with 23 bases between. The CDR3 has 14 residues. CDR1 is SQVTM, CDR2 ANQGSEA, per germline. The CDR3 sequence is CSTRPWQYVPEQFF. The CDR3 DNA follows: TGCAGCACACGTCCGTGGCAGTATGTTCCTGAGCAGTTCTTC.

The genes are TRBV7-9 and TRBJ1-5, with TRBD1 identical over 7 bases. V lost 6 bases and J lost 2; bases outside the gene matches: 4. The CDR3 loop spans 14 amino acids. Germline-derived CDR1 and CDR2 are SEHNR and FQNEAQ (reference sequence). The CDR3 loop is CASSSDRGNQPQHF. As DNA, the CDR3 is TGTGCCAGCAGTTCCGACAGGGGCAATCAGCCCCAGCATTTT.

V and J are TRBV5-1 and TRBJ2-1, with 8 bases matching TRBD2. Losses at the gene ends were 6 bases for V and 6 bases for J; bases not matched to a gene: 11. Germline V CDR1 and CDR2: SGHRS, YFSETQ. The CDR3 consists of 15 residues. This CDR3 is CASTQAGRGRNEQFF. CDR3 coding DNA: TGCGCCAGCACGCAGGCCGGGAGGGGCCGCAATGAGCAGTTCTTC.

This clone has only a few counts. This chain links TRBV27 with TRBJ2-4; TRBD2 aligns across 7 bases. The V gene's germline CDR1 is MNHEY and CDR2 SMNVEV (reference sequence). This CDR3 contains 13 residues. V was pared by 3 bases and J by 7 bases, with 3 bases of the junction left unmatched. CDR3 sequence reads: CASSFGLGNIQYF. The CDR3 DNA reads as TGTGCCAGCAGTTTTGGACTAGGGAACATTCAGTACTTC.

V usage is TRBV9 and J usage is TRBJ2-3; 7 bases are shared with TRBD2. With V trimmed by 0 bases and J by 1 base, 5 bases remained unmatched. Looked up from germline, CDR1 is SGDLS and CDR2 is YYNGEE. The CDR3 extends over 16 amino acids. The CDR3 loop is CASSVGEGGRTDTQYF. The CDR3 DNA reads TGTGCCAGCAGCGTAGGGGAGGGCGGACGCACAGATACGCAGTATTTT.

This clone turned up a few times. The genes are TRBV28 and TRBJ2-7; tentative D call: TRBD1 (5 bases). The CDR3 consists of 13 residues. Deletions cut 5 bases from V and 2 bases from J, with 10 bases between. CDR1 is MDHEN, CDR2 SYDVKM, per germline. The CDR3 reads CASSGQGPYEQYF. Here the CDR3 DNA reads TGTGCCAGCAGTGGGCAGGGTCCCTACGAGCAGTACTTC.

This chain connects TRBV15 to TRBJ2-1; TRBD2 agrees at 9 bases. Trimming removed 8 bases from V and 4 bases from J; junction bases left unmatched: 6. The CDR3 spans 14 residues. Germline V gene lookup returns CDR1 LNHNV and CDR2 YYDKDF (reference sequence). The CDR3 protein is CATGILAGYNEQFF. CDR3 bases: TGTGCCACCGGGATTCTAGCGGGATACAATGAGCAGTTCTTC.

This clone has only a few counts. This CDR3 is CASRLWTEGSGYTF. In DNA, the CDR3 is TGTGCCAGCCGCCTATGGACGGAGGGTTCTGGCTACACCTTC. The rearrangement joins TRBV6-5 to TRBJ1-2; D is unclear. Looked up from germline, CDR1 is MNHEY and CDR2 is SVGAGI. V was shortened by 8 bases and J by 7 bases, with 20 bases between the two germline ends. CDR3 size: 14 residues.